The T cell receptor beta chain under discussion was sequenced for a study of spatial heterogeneity in lung cancer. For the study at large: Sequence detection consistently recorded a greater number of beta-chain than alpha-chain sequences.

Specified time point: sample taken at primary tumor resection. Extraction of whole RNA from tumor, nontumor lung or frozen PBMC preceded unsorted sequencing. The approximately 78 donors had untreated early-stage non-small cell lung cancer. The germline CDR1 and CDR2 sequences are ENHRY and SYGVKD. The CDR3 consists of 15 residues. Trimming cost V 3 bases and J 1 base, with 10 bases left between them. This clonotype showed up many times. Unique molecular identifiers, one per molecule, were present on every TCR cDNA molecule. TCRdb recomputed calls from the 5' RACE reads with MiXCR, one row per CDR3 protein. The repertoire holds 28,000 or so distinct CDR3 sequences, with about 8.1% as singletons.

Sequencing used PBMCs, obtained at surgery. This sequence originates from a female donor with early-stage non-small cell lung cancer. The chain has TRBV10-3 and TRBJ1-5; perhaps TRBD1 as D (5 bases). CDR3 in amino acids: CAISEFQGSNQPQHF. The CDR3 bases are TGTGCCATCAGTGAATTTCAGGGAAGCAATCAGCCCCAGCATTTT.